This T cell receptor beta chain was identified in a study of blood T cell repertoires in COVID-19. Study-level information: From the United States, Italy and Spain came samples of acute and convalescent COVID-19. Nucleic acid was either cDNA or gDNA, and it came from T cells, B-cell-depleted T cells, or PBMCs.

This CDR3 contains 14 residues. From germline, CDR1 is ENHRY and CDR2 SYGVKD. Trimming took 6 bases from V and 5 from J; bases not matched to a gene: 7. Study processing details: Using reference gene primer amplification, nucleated cell counts were estimated. The data were produced by immunoSEQ multiplex PCR, yet TCRdb's version contains in-frame clones alone and is incomplete. The V and J calls and clone size are taken from that table; D and trimming were inferred from the DNA. The sample shows about 76,000 clones, roughly 79% of them seen only once. This clone was picked up one time. This sequence was found in a man between 65 and 79 years old with acute or convalescent COVID-19. The sample was peripheral blood. The chain employs TRBV10-3 and TRBJ2-5; 9 bases are a match to TRBD1. CDR3 nucleotides: TGTGCCATCAGCACGGGACAGGGCTCGGAGACCCAGTACTTC. Translating gives CAISTGQGSETQYF.